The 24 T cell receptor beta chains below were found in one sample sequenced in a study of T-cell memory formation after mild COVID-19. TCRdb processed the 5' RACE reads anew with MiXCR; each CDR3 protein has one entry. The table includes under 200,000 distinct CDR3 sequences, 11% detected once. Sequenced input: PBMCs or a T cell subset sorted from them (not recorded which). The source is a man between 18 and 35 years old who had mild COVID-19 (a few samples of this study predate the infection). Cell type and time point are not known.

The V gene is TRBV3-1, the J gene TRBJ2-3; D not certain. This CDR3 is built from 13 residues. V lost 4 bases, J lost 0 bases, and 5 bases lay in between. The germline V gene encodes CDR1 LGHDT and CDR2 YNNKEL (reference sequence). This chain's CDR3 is CASSRVSTDTQYF. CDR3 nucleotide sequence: TGTGCCAGCAGCCGCGTGAGCACAGATACGCAGTATTTT.

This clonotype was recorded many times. The CDR3 nucleotides read TGCAGTGCTAGAGAAGTAATCGGGCCGGACACTGAAGCTTTCTTT. It yields the protein CSAREVIGPDTEAFF. The chain carries TRBV20-1 and TRBJ1-1; D call uncertain. Between the trimmed V and J ends, which lost 0 bases and 3 bases, there was a span of 14 bases. The germline CDR1 and CDR2 sequences are DFQATT and SNEGSKA (reference sequence). The CDR3 covers 15 residues.

The CDR3 bases are TGTGCCAGCAGCAGGGGGGGGGATTTTAGCACAGATACGCAGTATTTT. Translated: CASSRGGDFSTDTQYF. The gene calls are TRBV5-4 and TRBJ2-3, with D maybe TRBD2 (7 bases). The germline V gene has CDR1 SGHNT and CDR2 YYREEE (reference sequence). This CDR3 is 16 amino acids long. Trimming left V 4 bases short and J 0 bases short, with 15 bases between.

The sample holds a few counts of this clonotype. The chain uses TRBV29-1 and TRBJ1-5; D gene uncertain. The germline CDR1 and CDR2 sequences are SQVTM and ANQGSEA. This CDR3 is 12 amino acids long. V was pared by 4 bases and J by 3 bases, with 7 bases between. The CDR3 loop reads CSVGDFNQPQHF. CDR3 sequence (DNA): TGCAGCGTTGGGGATTTCAATCAGCCCCAGCATTTT.

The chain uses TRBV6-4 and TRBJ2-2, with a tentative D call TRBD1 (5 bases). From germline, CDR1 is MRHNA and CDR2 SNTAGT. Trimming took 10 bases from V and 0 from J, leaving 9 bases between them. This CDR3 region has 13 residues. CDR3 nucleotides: TGTGCCACTAGACAGTCGAACACCGGGGAGCTGTTTTTT. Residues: CATRQSNTGELFF.

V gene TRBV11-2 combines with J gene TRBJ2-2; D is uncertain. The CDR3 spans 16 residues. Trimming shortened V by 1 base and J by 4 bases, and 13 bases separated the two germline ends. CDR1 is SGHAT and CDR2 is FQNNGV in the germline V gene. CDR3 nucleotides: TGTGCCAGCAGCTTAGTAAGCAATAGTTTCACCGGGGAGCTGTTTTTT. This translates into CASSLVSNSFTGELFF.

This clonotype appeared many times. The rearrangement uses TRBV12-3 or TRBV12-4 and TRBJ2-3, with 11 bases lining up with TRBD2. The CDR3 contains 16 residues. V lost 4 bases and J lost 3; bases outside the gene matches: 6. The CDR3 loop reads CASSSPSGGFTDTQYF. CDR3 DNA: TGTGCCAGCAGTTCCCCTAGCGGGGGGTTTACAGATACGCAGTATTTT.

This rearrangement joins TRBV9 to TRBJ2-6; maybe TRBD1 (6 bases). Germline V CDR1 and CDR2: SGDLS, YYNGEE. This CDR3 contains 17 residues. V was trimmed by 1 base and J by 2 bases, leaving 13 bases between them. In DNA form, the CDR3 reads TGTGCCAGCAGCGTACCTTCTACAGGGACTGGGGCCAACGTCCTGACTTTC. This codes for CASSVPSTGTGANVLTF.

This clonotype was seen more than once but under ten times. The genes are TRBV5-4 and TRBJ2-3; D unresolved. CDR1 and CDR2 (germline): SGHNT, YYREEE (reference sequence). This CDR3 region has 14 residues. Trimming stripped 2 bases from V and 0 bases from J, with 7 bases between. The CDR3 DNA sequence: TGTGCCAGCAGCTTACAGCGTAGCACAGATACGCAGTATTTT. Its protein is CASSLQRSTDTQYF. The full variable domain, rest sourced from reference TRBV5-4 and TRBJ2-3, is ETGVTQSPTHLIKTRGQQVTLRCSSQSGHNTVSWYQQALGQGPQFIFQYYREEENGRGNFPPRFSGLQFPNYSSELNVNALELDDSALYLCASSLQRSTDTQYFGPGTRLTVL.

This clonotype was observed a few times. In DNA form, the CDR3 reads TGTGCCAGCAGCCTGTTGGGGGCGCGGGAAAAACTGTTTTTT. It is translated as CASSLLGAREKLFF. The rearrangement joins TRBV5-6 to TRBJ1-4; D is possibly TRBD1 (6 bases). V gave up 4 bases and J gave up 8 bases, with 15 bases separating them. The CDR3 spans 14 residues. Germline CDR1 SGHDT, CDR2 YYEEEE.

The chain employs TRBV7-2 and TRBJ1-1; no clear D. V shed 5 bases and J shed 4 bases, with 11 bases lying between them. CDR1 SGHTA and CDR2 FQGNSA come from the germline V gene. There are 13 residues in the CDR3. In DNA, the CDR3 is TGTGCCAGCAGCCGACCTGGTAGCACTGAAGCTTTCTTT. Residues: CASSRPGSTEAFF. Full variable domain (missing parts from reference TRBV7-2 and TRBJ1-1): GAGVSQSPSNKVTEKGKDVELRCDPISGHTALYWYRQSLGQGLEFLIYFQGNSAPDKSGLPSDRFSAERTGGSVSTLTIQRTQQEDSAVYLCASSRPGSTEAFFGQGTRLTVV.

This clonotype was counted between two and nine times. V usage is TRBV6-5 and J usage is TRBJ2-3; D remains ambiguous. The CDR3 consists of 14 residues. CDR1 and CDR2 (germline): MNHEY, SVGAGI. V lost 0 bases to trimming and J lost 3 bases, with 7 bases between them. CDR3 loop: CASSYSDRTDTQYF. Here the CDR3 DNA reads TGTGCCAGCAGTTACTCGGATCGGACAGATACGCAGTATTTT.

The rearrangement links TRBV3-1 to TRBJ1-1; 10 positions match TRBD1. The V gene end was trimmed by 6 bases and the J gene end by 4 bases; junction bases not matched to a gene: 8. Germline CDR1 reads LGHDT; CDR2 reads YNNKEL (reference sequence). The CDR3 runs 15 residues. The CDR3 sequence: CASRTRTGGTTEAFF. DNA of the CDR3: TGTGCCAGCAGAACGCGGACAGGGGGGACCACTGAAGCTTTCTTT.

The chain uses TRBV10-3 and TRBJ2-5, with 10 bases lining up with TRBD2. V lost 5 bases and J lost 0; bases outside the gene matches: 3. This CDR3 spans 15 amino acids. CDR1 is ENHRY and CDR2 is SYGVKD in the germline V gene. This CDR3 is CAISLAGGNQETQYF. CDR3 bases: TGTGCCATCAGTTTAGCGGGGGGCAACCAAGAGACCCAGTACTTC.

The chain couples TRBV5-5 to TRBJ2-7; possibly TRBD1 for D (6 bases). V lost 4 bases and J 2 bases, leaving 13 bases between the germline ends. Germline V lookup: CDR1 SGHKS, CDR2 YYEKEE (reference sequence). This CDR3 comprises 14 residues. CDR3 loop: CASSLRDTPYEQYF. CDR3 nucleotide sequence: TGTGCCAGCAGCCTCCGGGACACCCCCTACGAGCAGTACTTC.

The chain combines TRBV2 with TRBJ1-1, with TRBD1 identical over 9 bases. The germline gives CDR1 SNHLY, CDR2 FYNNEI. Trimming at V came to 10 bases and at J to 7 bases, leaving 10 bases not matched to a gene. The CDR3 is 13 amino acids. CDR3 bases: TGTGCCAACACGGACAGGGGATCAATTGAAGCTTTCTTT. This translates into CANTDRGSIEAFF.

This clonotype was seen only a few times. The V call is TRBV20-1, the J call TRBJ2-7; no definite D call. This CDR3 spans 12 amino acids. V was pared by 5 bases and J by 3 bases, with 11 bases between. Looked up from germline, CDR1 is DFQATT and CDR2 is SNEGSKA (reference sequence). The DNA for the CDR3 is TGCAGTGCTGGGCCGGCAGGCTACGAGCAGTACTTC. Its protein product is CSAGPAGYEQYF.

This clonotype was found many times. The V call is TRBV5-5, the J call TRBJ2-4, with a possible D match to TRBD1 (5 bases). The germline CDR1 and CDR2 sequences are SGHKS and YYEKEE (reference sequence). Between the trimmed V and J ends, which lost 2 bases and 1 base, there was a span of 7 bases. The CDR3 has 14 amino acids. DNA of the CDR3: TGTGCCAGCAGCTTCCAGGGCGCCAAAAACATTCAGTACTTC. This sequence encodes CASSFQGAKNIQYF.

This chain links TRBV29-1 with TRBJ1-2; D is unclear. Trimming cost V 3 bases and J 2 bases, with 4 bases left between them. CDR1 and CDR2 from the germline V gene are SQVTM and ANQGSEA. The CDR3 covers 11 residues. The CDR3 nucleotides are TGCAGCGTTGATAGCAACTATGGCTACACCTTC. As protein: CSVDSNYGYTF.

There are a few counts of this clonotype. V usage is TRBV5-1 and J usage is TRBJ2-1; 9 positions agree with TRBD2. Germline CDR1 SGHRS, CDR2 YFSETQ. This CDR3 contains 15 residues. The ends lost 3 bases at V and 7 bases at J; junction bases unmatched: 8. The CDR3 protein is CASSSALAGNNEQFF. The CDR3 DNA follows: TGCGCCAGCAGCTCCGCCCTAGCGGGGAATAATGAGCAGTTCTTC.

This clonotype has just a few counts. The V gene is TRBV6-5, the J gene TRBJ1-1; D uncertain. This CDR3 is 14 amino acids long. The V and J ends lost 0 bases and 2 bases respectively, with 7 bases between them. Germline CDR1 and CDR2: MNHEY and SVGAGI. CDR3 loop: CASSYSSQNTEAFF. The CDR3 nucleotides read TGTGCCAGCAGTTACTCGAGTCAAAACACTGAAGCTTTCTTT.

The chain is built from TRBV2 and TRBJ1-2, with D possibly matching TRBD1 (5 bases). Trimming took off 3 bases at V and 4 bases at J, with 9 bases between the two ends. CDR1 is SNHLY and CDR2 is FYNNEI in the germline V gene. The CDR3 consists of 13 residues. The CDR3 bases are TGTGCCAGCAGTGATCAGGGAAGCTATGGCTACACCTTC. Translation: CASSDQGSYGYTF.

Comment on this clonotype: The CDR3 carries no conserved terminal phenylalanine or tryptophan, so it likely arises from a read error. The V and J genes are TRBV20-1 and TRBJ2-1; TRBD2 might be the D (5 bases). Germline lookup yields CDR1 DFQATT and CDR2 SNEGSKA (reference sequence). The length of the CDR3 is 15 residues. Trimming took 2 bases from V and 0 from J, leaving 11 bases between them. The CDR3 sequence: CSARFRGSSYNEQFL. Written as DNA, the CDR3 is TGCAGTGCTAGATTCCGGGGTAGCTCCTACAATGAGCAGTTCTTA.

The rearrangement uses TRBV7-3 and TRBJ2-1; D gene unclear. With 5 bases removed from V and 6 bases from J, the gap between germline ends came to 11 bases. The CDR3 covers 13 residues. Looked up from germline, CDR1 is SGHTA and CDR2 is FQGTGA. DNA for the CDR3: TGTGCCAGCAGCCCCTCGGGTGCCAATGAGCAGTTCTTC. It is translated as CASSPSGANEQFF. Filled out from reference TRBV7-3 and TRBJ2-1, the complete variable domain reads GAGVSQTPSNKVTEKGKYVELRCDPISGHTALYWYRQSLGQGPEFLIYFQGTGAADDSGLPNDRFFAVRPEGSVSTLKIQRTERGDSAVYLCASSPSGANEQFFGPGTRLTVL.